This TCR beta chain came from a study of blood T cells in healthy people across ages. PCR was performed a second time for roughly 7 to 11 cycles using a sample-barcoded 5' primer and a J-beta primer mix. TCRdb fed the 5' RACE reads into MiXCR, producing one record per CDR3 protein. The sample has about 1.6 million distinct CDR3 sequences; roughly 32% are singletons. V was clipped by 3 bases and J by 5 bases, with 13 bases between them. Germline V gene data show CDR1 as DFQATT and CDR2 as SNEGSKA (reference sequence). The CDR3 is 13 residues long. Of note for this clonotype: Antigen unknown.

Whole-study results and caveats: Unsorted PBMCs ruled out conclusive naive versus antigen-experienced comparison.

The V gene is TRBV20-1, the J gene TRBJ1-1; possible D gene TRBD1, 6 bases. Sequenced input: blood. This TCR was sampled from a woman between 25 and 40 years old in good health. In nucleotides, the CDR3 is TGCAGTGCTAGGAAAAGGGGGGGGACTGAAGCTTTCTTT. It encodes CSARKRGGTEAFF.